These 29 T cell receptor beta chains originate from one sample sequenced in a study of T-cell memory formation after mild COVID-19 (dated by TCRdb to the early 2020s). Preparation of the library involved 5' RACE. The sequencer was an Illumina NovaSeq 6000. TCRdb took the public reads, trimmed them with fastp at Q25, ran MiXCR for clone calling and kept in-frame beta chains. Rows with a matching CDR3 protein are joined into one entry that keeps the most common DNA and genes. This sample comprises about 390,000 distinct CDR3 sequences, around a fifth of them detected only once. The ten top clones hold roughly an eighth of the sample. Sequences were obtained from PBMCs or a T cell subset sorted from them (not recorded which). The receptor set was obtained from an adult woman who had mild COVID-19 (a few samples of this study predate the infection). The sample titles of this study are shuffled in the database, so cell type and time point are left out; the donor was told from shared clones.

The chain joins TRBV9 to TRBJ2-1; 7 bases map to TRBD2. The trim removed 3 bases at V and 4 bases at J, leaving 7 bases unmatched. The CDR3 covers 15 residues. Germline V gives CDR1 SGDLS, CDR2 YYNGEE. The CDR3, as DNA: TGTGCCAGCAGCGAGAGCGGGATCTCTTACAATGAGCAGTTCTTC. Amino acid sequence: CASSESGISYNEQFF.

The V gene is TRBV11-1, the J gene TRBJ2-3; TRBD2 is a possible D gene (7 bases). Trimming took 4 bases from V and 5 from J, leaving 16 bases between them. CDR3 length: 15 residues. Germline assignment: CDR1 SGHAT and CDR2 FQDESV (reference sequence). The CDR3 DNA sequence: TGTGCCAGCAGCTCGGCGGGGGCCACGGGAGATACGCAGTATTTT. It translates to CASSSAGATGDTQYF.

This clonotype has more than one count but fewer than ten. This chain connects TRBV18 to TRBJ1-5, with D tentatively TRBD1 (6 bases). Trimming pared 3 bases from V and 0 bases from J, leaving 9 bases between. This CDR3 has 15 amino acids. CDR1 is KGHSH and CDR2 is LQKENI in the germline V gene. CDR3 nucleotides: TGTGCCAGCTCACCGCAGGGGTATAGCAATCAGCCCCAGCATTTT. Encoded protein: CASSPQGYSNQPQHF.

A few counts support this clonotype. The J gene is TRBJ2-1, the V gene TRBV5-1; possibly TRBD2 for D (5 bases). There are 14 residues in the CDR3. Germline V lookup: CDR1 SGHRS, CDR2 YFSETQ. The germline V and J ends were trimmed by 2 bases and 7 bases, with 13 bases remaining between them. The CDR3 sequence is CASSFIGERNEQFF. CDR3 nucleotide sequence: TGCGCCAGCAGCTTTATCGGGGAACGGAATGAGCAGTTCTTC. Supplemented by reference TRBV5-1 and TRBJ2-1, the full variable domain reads KAGVTQTPRYLIKTRGQQVTLSCSPISGHRSVSWYQQTPGQGLQFLFEYFSETQRNKGNFPGRFSGRQFSNSRSEMNVSTLELGDSALYLCASSFIGERNEQFFGPGTRLTVL.

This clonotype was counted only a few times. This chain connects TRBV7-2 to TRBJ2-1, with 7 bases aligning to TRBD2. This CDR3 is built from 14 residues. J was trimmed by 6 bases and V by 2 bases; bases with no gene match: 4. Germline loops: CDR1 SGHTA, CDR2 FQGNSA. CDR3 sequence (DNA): TGTGCCAGCAGCTTATCCGGCGGGGGCAATGAGCAGTTCTTC. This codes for CASSLSGGGNEQFF.

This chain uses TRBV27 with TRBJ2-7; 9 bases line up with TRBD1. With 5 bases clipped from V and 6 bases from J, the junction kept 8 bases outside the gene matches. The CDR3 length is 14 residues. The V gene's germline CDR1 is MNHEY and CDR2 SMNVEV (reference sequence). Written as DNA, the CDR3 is TGTGCCAGCAGTACCGGGACAGGGTTCGGCGAGCAGTACTTC. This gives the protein CASSTGTGFGEQYF.

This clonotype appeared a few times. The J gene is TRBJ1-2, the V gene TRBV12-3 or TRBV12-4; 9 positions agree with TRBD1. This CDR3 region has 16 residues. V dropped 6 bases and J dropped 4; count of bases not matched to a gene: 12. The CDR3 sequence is CASRGGAGTGIYGYTF. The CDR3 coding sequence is TGTGCCAGCAGGGGTGGAGCCGGGACAGGGATCTATGGCTACACCTTC.

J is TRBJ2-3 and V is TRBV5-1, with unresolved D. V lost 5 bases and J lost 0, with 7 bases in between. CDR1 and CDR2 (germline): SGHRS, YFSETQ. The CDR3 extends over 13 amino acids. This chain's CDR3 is CASRDRSTDTQYF. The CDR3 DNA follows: TGCGCCAGCAGAGATAGAAGCACAGATACGCAGTATTTT.

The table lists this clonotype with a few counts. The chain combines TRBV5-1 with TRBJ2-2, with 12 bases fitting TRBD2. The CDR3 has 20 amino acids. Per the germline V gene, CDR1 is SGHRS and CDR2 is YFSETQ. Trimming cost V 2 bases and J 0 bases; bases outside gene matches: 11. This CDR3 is CASSFFRPTSGGPNTGELFF. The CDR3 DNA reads TGCGCCAGCAGCTTTTTCCGCCCGACTAGCGGGGGACCGAACACCGGGGAGCTGTTTTTT. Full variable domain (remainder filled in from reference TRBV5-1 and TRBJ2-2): KAGVTQTPRYLIKTRGQQVTLSCSPISGHRSVSWYQQTPGQGLQFLFEYFSETQRNKGNFPGRFSGRQFSNSRSEMNVSTLELGDSALYLCASSFFRPTSGGPNTGELFFGEGSRLTVL.

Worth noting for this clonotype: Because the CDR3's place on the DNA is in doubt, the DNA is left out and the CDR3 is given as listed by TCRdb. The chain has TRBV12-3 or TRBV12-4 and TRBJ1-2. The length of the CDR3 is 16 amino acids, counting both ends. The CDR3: CASSFGSGTRASVHTF.

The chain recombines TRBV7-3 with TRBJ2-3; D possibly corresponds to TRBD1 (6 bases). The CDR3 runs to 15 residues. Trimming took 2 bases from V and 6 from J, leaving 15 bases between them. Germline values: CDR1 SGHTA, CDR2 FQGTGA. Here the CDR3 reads CASSLALGRGDTQYF. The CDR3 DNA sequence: TGTGCCAGCAGCTTAGCTTTGGGCAGGGGTGATACGCAGTATTTT.

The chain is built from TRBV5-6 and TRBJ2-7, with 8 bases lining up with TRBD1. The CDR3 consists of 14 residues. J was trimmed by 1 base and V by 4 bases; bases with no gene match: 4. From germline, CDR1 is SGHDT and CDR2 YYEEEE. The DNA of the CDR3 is TGTGCCAGCAGCCACCGGGACAGGTCCTACGAGCAGTACTTC. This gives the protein CASSHRDRSYEQYF.

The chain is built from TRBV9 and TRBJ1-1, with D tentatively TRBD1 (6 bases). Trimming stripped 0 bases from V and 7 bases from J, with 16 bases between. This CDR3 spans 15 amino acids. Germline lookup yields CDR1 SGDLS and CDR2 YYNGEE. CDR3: CASSVVGAREYEAFF. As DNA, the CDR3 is TGTGCCAGCAGCGTAGTGGGGGCGAGAGAATATGAAGCTTTCTTT.

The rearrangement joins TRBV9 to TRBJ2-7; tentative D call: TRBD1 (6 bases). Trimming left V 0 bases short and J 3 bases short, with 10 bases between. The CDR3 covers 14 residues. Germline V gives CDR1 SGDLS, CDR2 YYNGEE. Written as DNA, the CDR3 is TGTGCCAGCAGCGTAGCCAGGGGAGACTACGAGCAGTACTTC. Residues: CASSVARGDYEQYF.

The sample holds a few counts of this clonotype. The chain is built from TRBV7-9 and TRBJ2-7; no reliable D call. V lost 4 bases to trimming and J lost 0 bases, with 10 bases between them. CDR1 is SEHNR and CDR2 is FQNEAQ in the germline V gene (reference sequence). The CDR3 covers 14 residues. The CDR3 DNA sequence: TGTGCCAGCAGCTCCTCGGGCCACTCCTACGAGCAGTACTTC. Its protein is CASSSSGHSYEQYF. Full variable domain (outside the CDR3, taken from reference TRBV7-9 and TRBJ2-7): DTGVSQNPRHKITKRGQNVTFRCDPISEHNRLYWYRQTLGQGPEFLTYFQNEAQLEKSRLLSDRFSAERPKGSFSTLEIQRTEQGDSAMYLCASSSSGHSYEQYFGPGTRLTVT.

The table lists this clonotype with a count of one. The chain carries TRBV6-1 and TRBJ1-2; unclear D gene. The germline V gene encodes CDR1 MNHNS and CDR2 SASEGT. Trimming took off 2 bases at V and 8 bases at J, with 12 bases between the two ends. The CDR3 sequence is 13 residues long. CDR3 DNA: TGTGCCAGCAGTGAATTGGGGTTGGGGGGCTACACCTTC. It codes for CASSELGLGGYTF.

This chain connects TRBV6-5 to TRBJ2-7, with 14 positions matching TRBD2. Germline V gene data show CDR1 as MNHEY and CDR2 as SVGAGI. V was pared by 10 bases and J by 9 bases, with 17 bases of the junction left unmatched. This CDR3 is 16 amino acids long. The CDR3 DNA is TGTGCCACCTCAGGACTAGCGGGAGGCTTGCGTCAGGGGCAGTACTTC. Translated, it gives CATSGLAGGLRQGQYF.

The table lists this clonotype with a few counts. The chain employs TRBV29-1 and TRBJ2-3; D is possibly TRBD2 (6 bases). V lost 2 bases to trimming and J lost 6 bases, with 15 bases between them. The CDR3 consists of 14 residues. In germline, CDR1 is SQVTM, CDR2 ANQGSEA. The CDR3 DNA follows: TGCAGCGTTGAATTGGGGGGTCGACTGGATACGCAGTATTTT. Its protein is CSVELGGRLDTQYF.

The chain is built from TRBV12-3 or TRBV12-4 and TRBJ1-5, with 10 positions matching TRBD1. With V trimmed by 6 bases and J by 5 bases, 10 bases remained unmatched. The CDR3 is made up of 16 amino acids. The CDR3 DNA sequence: TGTGCCAGCAGCCCCAGAGCCGGGACAGGGGATCAGCCCCAGCATTTT. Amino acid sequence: CASSPRAGTGDQPQHF.

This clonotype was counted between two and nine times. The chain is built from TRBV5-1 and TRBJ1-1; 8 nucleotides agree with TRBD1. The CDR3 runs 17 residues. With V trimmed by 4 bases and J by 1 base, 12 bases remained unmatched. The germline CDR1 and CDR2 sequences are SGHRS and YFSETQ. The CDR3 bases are TGCGCCAGCAGCGGGATCAGGGGGCCGAGGTCGAACACTGAAGCTTTCTTT. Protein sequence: CASSGIRGPRSNTEAFF.

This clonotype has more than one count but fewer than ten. In DNA form, the CDR3 reads TGCGCCAGCAGCTCCCGTGAATTGAACACTGAAGCTTTCTTT. Translation: CASSSRELNTEAFF. J is TRBJ1-1 and V is TRBV5-1; D is uncertain. The CDR3 spans 14 residues. Trimming took 3 bases from V and 0 from J, leaving 9 bases between them. Germline assignment: CDR1 SGHRS and CDR2 YFSETQ.

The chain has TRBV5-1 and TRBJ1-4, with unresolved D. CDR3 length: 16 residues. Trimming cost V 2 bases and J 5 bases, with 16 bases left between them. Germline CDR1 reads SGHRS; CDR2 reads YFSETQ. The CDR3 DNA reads TGCGCCAGCAGCTTCTCGCCGGGGAATAGAAATGAAAAACTGTTTTTT. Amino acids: CASSFSPGNRNEKLFF.

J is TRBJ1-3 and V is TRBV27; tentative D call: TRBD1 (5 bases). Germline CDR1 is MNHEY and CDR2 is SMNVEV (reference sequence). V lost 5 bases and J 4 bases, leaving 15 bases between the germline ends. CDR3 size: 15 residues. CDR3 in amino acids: CASSPGPGGGNTIYF. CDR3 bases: TGTGCCAGCAGTCCGGGACCCGGGGGAGGAAACACCATATATTTT.

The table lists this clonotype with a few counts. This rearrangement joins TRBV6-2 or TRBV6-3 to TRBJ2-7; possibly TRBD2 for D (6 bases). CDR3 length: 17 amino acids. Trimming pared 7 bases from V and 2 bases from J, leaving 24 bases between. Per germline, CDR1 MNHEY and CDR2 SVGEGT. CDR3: CASTRLGAGRQTYEQYF. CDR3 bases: TGTGCCAGCACTCGCTTGGGTGCGGGGAGGCAAACCTACGAGCAGTACTTC.

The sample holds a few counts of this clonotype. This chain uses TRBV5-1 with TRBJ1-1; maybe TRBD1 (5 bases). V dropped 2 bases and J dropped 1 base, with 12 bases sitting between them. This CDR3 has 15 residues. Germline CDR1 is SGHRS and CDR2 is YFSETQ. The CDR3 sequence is CASSFSPGENTEAFF. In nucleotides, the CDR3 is TGCGCCAGCAGCTTTTCCCCGGGGGAGAACACTGAAGCTTTCTTT.

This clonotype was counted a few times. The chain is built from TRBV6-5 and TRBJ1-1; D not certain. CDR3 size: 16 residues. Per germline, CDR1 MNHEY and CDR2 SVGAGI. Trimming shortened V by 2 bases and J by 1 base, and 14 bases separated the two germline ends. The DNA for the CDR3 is TGTGCCAGCAGTTACCTTCGCCTTGAGCGGAACACTGAAGCTTTCTTT. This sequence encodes CASSYLRLERNTEAFF.

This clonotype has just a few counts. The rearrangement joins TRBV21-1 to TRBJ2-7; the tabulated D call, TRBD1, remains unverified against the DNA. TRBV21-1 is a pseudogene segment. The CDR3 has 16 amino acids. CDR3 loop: CASSLRGTGASYEQYF. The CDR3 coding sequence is TGTGCCAGCAGCCTACGAGGGACAGGGGCATCCTACGAGCAGTACTTC.

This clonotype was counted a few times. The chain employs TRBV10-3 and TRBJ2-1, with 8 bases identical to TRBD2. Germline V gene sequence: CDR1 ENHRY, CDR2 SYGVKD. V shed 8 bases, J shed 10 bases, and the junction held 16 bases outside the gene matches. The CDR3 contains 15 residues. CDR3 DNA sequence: TGTGCCATCGGTCCCGGGACTAGTATATCCTACGAGCAGTTCTTC. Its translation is CAIGPGTSISYEQFF.

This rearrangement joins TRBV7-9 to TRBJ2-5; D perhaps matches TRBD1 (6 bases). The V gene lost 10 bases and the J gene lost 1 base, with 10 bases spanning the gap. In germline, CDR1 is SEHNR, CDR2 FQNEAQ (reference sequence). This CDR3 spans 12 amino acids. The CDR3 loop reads CATRTAQETQYF. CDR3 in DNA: TGTGCCACCAGGACAGCCCAAGAGACCCAGTACTTC.